Here is one T cell receptor (beta chain) with its context. The specificity of this receptor is unknown. Base-call qualities are not available, and no considerably larger clone is one nucleotide away. Other DNA sequences in the sample encode the same CDR3. This entry comes from a study of CD8+ T cells in alopecia areata (dated by TCRdb to 2017 to 2018). Looking at the study overall: Treated patients were enrolled in an open-label pilot trial of oral tofacitinib at 5 to 10 mg twice daily for moderate-to-severe alopecia areata. Patients stayed on tofacitinib for 6 to 18 months and then had 6 months of follow-up off drug so that delayed response and recurrence could be assessed. To study T cell clonal expansion in alopecia areata, the researchers applied high-throughput TCRbeta sequencing to both the C3H/HeJ mouse model and human patients. Human TCRbeta sequencing covered scalp tissue and sorted CD4+ and CD8+ peripheral blood T cells from patchy and totalis/universalis alopecia areata patients and healthy controls. Tofacitinib-treated patients had biopsies at baseline and at 4 and 24 weeks of treatment, with a later scalp biopsy in several patients. Scalp clonality was compared among normal scalp (n=4), patchy alopecia areata scalp (n=8), and alopecia totalis/universalis scalp (n=8). RNA was extracted with the PAXgene miRNA kit for fixed scalp, the miRNeasy kit for PBMCs, and the RNeasy kit for mouse skin. Amplification of TCRbeta CDR3 regions was done by immunoSEQ multiplex PCR using 35 Vbeta forward primers and 13 Jbeta reverse primers. Overall results and qualifications from the work: Shared TCR sequences between patients were less evident than in mice, which may be partly attributable to HLA diversity in the patient population. Higher clonality and more expanded CD8+ clones were observed in lesional scalp than in normal scalp, particularly in alopecia totalis/universalis, a finding suggestive of antigenic drive. Unlike mouse skin, where gammadelta T cells dominate, normal human skin contains resident alphabeta T cells that get sequenced too, which complicates analysis of the scalp TCR repertoire.

Sample time point, as interpreted from the label and publication: baseline before oral tofacitinib. Peripheral blood and lesional scalp punch biopsies were obtained from patients with alopecia areata. PBMCs were isolated by density centrifugation and stained for CD3, CD4 and CD8, and CD4+ and CD8+ T cells were sorted on a FACSAria. Cut back by 1 base and 3 bases, the V and J ends lie 7 bases apart. The germline V gene encodes CDR1 SGHVS and CDR2 FQNEAQ. The CDR3 goes from the cysteine to the phenylalanine over 13 residues. The entry retains the CDR3 DNA only, 39 bases that are in frame from base 1. Library preparation used the immunoSEQ multiplex PCR assay. To provide template for TCR sequencing, every sample had RNA extracted and reverse transcribed into cDNA. First-strand cDNA was synthesized with SuperScript III using a 2:1 mix of oligo-dT and random hexamers. A synthetic immune receptor repertoire was used to measure amplification bias, and any remaining bias was corrected computationally. In the paper's pipeline: After raw reads were preprocessed to remove errors, the CDR3 was defined following IMGT conventions as running from the conserved cysteine to phenylalanine. To get clonality, Shannon entropy was normalized by log2 of the number of productive unique TCRs and the result was subtracted from 1. CD4 or CD8 identity of scalp clones was inferred by cross-referencing scalp TCRbeta sequences with sorted blood CD4 and CD8 repertoires. TCRdb limited this immuneACCESS table to in-frame rearrangements with V and J called. A share of clones is missing; checked studies link under half to unresolved V genes, and the rest is unexplained. V and J calls and clone size are given by that table; D and trimming were obtained from the DNA. This sample comprises roughly 250,000 clones, 65% to 70% of them detected only once. Under 1.5% of the sample lies in the top ten.

The sequenced sample was CD4+ T cells sorted from blood, obtained at week 0. The chain joins TRBV7-8 to TRBJ2-7, with the D gene not clear enough to name. The receptor's source is a human donor with alopecia areata. The base sequence is TGTGCCAGCAGCTTAGGAGCTAGCTACGAGCAGTACTTC. Its amino acids are CASSLGASYEQYF.